This T cell receptor (beta chain) is from a study of cytomegalovirus exposure and HLA in healthy donors listed by TCRdb under 2017. For the study in its entirety: An earlier analysis of several hundred of the donors reported 250 to 350 Gb of sequence data and approximately 110 million unique TCR beta sequences from about 200 million T cells. The study profiled the T cell repertoires of hundreds of subjects by immunosequencing and related them to cytomegalovirus serostatus. Because of strong linkage in the cohort, four or five DR-DQ haplotypes were treated as single units for association and clustering. Donor age, sex, ethnicity and CMV serostatus were compiled together with the repertoire data. To predict cytomegalovirus infection status, the study combined high-throughput TCR immunosequencing, statistical association of individual TCRs with disease status, and machine learning. Along with the 666-subject first cohort, a separate validation cohort of 120 different subjects was used. An earlier analysis of around 580 of the donors used high-throughput TCR beta sequencing to judge whether each TCR beta V gene segment behaved as functional or pseudogenic. In a later genetic analysis, genome-wide SNP genotypes for about 60% of the 666 donors were used, and that subset was treated as a discovery cohort. In the later analysis, no new phenotypic data were used to find candidate immune exposures; instead, reliance was placed on TCR beta sequences and their occurrence across donors. The aim of the study was to test whether cataloging public T cell receptors could identify signatures of past pathogen exposure. Typing coverage differed by locus: A, B, C, DRB1 and DQB1 were typed in about 620-640 donors, DQA1 in about 560, DPA1 in 606, and DPB1 in 450 to 480. An early release that covered roughly 600 HLA-typed donors contained approximately 320 gigabases of sequencing data and around 85 million unique TCR sequences. HLA typing covered class I and class II loci at four-digit resolution. Among several hundred genotyped donors of the cohort, an average of around 250,000 unique TCR beta nucleotide sequences was sequenced per donor, of which approximately 18% were non-productive. A later analysis re-analyzed previously published TCR beta repertoires from hundreds of donors and added high-resolution HLA genotyping to study TCR occurrence patterns. Among the roughly 390 genotyped donors, about 85% belonged to the genetic ancestry cluster associated with self-reported Caucasian donors. All discovery cohort repertoires had been generated on a single sequencing platform. The investigation overall reported the following: Across donors, most TCR sequences were observed very rarely, whereas some public TCRs were present in many individuals. The earlier analysis of 587 of the donors excluded fewer than 20 rarely observed V segments, including chromosome 9 orphons, because counts were too low. A cluster of highly shared sequence variants was judged likely to be a technical artifact of the sequencing pipeline. In vitro tests confirmed that a few of the cytomegalovirus-associated TCR beta chains recognize cytomegalovirus antigens. Linkage disequilibrium might explain the correlated functional status among segregating V segments, but an unknown experimental factor could not be excluded. A later analysis found that TCR association rates varied across HLA loci, with DRB1 alleles showing the most associated TCRs and HLA-C alleles the fewest. According to the authors, the approach could potentially be generalized to other disease states and immunological phenotypes. The study gave a list of around 170 TCR beta chains associated with cytomegalovirus. For the cohort, immune exposure information was limited to CMV serostatus. Cytomegalovirus status was reported to be diagnosed by the classifier with high specificity and sensitivity in both the original and validation cohorts. Specific HLA alleles were associated with around 18,000 TCR beta sequences at a false discovery rate of 0.05 in a later analysis. According to a later analysis, parvovirus B19, influenza, CMV and Epstein-Barr virus appeared linked to several top co-occurrence clusters. When HLA alleles, especially DR and DQ, strongly co-occurred, TCR associations were difficult to assign to individual alleles. Because HLA typing was missing for some donors at each locus, association tests included only the typed subset. Only TCR beta chains were sequenced in this cohort, and the absence of alpha or paired-chain data limited detectable features. Compared with the approximately 720-donor mean, donors in an Asian-associated ancestry cluster had fewer N-insertions in productive TCRs, according to a later genetic analysis. A further reported finding was that TCR beta sequences accurately predicted the HLA-A and HLA-B alleles for most subjects in the first cohort. Roughly uniform sequencing depth across donors was assumed in presence/absence analyses, although this assumption may not hold. Compared with equally common non-associated chains, HLA-associated TCR beta chains in a later analysis were more clonally expanded and had lower generation probabilities. V-gene and J-gene trimming of TCR beta chains was associated with a missense DCLRE1C variant in a later genetic analysis, and the association was replicated in an independent cohort. Some IMGT-functional V segments, including TRBV6-2 and TRBV6-3, could not be distinguished by the 87-base-pair reads and were therefore excluded. An earlier analysis of around 540 of the donors showed that most TCR beta V segments appeared in productive rearrangements either about 90% or about 30% of the time, which broadly matched IMGT annotations. According to a later analysis, most CMV-associated TCR beta chains appeared to be HLA-restricted, and the HLA associations seemed to be driven largely by CMV exposure.

The cohort consisted of more than 650 healthy bone marrow donors. At the time of sampling, all cohort members were nominally healthy, though unrecorded immune exposures were likely present. The donor tested CMV seropositive and was one of the 289 seropositive cohort members. A peripheral blood sample was collected from each donor, and TCR beta sequencing was performed on peripheral blood mononuclear cells. Genomic DNA extraction from the blood cell samples was performed with the Qiagen DNeasy Blood Extraction Kit. The CDR3 holds 15 amino acids from the cysteine to the phenylalanine. Only the CDR3 part of the read is kept: 45 bases, read in frame from the first base. Trimmed from V: 2 bases; trimmed from J: 5 bases; junction bases lacking a gene match: 5. CDR1 and CDR2, looked up from the germline V gene, are MNHNS and SASEGT. There are a few counts of this clone. It has no known antigen specificity. The record has no base qualities; no much larger clone is one base away.

The library was generated by the immunoSEQ multiplex PCR assay. A mixture of 60 forward primers for TCR Vbeta segments and 13 reverse primers for TCR Jbeta segments was used in the multiplex PCR. Amplification of the CDR3 region of rearranged TCR beta genes was performed with a multiplex PCR assay on genomic DNA. The Illumina HiSeq System was used to sequence the amplified TCR beta libraries as 87-base-pair reads. The original pipeline was this. A later analysis tallied roughly 80 million unique TCR beta chains across the 666 repertoires, and about 10 million of those chains were shared by two or more donors. Raw reads were error-corrected and collapsed into unique sequences by a nearest-neighbor algorithm in which closely related sequences were merged to remove PCR and sequencing errors. CDR3 sequences were aligned to IMGT reference sequences to assign V, D and J gene segments. For a sequence to be retained, a match of at least six nucleotides was required to both a V gene segment and a J gene segment. Rearrangements were classified as productive when the CDR3 lacked stop codons and remained in frame with V and J, and all other rearrangements were classified as non-productive. Following IMGT convention, CDR3 was defined as the stretch from the second conserved V-encoded cysteine up to the conserved J-encoded phenylalanine. In an earlier analysis of 587 of the donors, sequences lacking an unambiguous match to a single V gene segment were excluded. In an earlier analysis of approximately 550 of the donors, V segments were called functional above 56.7% productive rearrangements and were called segregating when the between-donor standard deviation exceeded 5%. A statistical classification framework was built to diagnose cytomegalovirus status from the catalog of TCR beta chain sequences. A later analysis assigned V and J genes by comparing TCR nucleotide sequences with IMGT/GENE-DB human TR gene sequences. In a later analysis, CDR3 sequences and most-parsimonious VDJ recombination scenarios were assigned using the TCRdist pipeline. In a later analysis, each TCR beta chain was defined by its CDR3 amino acid sequence together with its V-gene family, and reads without a unique V-gene family were excluded. As a way to deal with suspected cross-contamination and a sequencing artifact, a later analysis dropped 500 to 700 nucleotide sequences that were highly shared and had low generation probability. In a later analysis, a clonal expansion index was calculated for each public chain from normalized within-repertoire ranks of inferred template counts. In a later analysis, generation probabilities were computed with a VDJ recombination model fitted to out-of-frame rearrangements, and the resulting probabilities were checked against IGoR. In a later analysis, hypergeometric tests were used to score TCR-TCR, TCR-HLA and TCR-CMV co-occurrence, with a repertoire-size bias correction applied to TCR pairs. In a later analysis, false discovery rates were estimated by permuting HLA or CMV assignments 20 times. In a later analysis, co-occurring TCRs were grouped using DBSCAN, with TCRdist sequence similarity added in when clustering inside HLA-allele-positive subsets. Repertoires with fewer than 30,000 or more than 120,000 public chains, plus five repertoires with anomalous nucleotide sharing, were excluded from co-occurrence clustering. TCRdb carries this immuneACCESS record with in-frame sequences only. Its versions omit some clonotypes, under half of them owing to an unresolved V gene in the studies checked, with the rest unexplained. That table supplies the V and J calls and clone size; D and trimming were determined from the DNA. For this sample there are 180,000 or so clones; 70% to 85% appear just once. Together, the top ten hold roughly 3.7% of the sample.

The TCR originated in a woman aged 55 to 70 in good health and CMV-seropositive. Here the chain combines TRBV6-1 and TRBJ1-5; 8 central bases correspond to TRBD1. The source material was PBMCs. The CDR3 amino acid sequence is: CASSERGQGHQPQHF. DNA sequence: TGTGCCAGCAGTGAACGAGGACAGGGCCATCAGCCCCAGCATTTT.